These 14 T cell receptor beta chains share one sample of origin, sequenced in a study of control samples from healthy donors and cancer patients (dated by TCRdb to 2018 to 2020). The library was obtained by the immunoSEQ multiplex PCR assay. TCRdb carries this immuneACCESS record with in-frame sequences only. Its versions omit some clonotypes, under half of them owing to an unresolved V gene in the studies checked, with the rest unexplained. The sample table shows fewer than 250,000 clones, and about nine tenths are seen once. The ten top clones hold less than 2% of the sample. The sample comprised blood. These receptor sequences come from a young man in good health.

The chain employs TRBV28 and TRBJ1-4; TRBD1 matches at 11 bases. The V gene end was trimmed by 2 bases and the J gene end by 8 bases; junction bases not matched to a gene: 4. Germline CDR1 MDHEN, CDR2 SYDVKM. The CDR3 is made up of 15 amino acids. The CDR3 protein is CASSLDGTGGEKLFF. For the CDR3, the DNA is TGTGCCAGCAGTTTAGACGGGACAGGGGGAGAAAAACTGTTTTTT.

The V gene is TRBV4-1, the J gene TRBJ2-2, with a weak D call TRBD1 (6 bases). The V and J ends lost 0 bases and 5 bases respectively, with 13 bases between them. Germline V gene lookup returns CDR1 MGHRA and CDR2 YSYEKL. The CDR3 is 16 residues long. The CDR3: CASSQDPAGATGELFF. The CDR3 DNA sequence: TGCGCCAGCAGCCAAGATCCGGCAGGGGCGACCGGGGAGCTGTTTTTT.

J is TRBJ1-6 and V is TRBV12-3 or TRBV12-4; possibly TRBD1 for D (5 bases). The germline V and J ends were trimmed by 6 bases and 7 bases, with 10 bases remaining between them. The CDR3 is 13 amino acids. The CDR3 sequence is CASRPQANSPLHF. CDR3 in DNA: TGTGCCAGCAGGCCACAGGCCAATTCACCCCTCCACTTT.

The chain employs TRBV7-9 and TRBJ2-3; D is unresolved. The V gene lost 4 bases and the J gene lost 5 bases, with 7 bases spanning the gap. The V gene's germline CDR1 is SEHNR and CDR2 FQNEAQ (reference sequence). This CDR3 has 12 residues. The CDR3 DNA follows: TGTGCCAGCAGCTCACAAAGAGATACGCAGTATTTT. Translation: CASSSQRDTQYF.

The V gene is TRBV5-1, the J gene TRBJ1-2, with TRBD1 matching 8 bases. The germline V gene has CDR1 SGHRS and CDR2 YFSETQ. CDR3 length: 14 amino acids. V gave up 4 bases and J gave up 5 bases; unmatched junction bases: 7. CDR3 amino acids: CASSPGGERYGYTF. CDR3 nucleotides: TGCGCCAGCAGCCCAGGGGGCGAAAGGTATGGCTACACCTTC.

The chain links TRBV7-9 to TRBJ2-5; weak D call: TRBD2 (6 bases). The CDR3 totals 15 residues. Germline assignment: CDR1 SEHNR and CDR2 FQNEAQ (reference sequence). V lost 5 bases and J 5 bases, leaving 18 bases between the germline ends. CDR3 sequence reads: CASSETGTPRETQYF. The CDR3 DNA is TGTGCCAGCAGCGAGACGGGGACTCCTCGGGAGACCCAGTACTTC.

DNA for the CDR3: TGTGCCAGCAGCGACACAAGGACGGGGACAGATACGCAGTATTTT. As protein: CASSDTRTGTDTQYF. The chain combines TRBV7-9 with TRBJ2-3; the D gene is possibly TRBD2 (5 bases). Deletions cut 5 bases from V and 3 bases from J, with 15 bases between. The CDR3 runs to 15 residues. Germline loops: CDR1 SEHNR, CDR2 FQNEAQ (reference sequence).

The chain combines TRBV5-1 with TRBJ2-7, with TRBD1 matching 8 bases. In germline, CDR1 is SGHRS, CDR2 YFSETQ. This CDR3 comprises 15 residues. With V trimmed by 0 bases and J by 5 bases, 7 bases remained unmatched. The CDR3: CASSLAPGGLNEQYF. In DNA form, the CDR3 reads TGCGCCAGCAGCTTGGCGCCAGGGGGCTTGAACGAGCAGTACTTC. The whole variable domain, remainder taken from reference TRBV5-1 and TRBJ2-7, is KAGVTQTPRYLIKTRGQQVTLSCSPISGHRSVSWYQQTPGQGLQFLFEYFSETQRNKGNFPGRFSGRQFSNSRSEMNVSTLELGDSALYLCASSLAPGGLNEQYFGPGTRLTVT.

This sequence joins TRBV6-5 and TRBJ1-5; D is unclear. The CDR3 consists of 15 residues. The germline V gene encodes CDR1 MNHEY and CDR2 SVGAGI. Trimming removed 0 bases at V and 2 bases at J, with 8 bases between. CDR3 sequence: CASSYSTGRNQPQHF. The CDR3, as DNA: TGTGCCAGCAGTTACTCGACTGGCCGCAATCAGCCCCAGCATTTT.

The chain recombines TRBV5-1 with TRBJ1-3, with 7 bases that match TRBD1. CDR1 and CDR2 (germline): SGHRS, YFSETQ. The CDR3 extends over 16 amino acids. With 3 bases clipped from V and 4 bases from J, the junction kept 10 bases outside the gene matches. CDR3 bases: TGCGCCAGCAGCTCGAGCGGACAGGTCGGCGGAAACACCATATATTTT. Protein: CASSSSGQVGGNTIYF.

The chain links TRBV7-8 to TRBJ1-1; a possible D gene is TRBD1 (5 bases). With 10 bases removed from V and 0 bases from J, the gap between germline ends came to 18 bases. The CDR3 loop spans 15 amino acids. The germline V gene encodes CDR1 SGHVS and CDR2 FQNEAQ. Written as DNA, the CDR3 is TGTGCCACTATCACGGGACGGCAACTGAACACTGAAGCTTTCTTT. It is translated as CATITGRQLNTEAFF.

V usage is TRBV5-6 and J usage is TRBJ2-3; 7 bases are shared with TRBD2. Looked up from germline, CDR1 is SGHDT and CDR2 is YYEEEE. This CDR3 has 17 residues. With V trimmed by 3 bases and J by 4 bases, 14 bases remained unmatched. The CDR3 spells CASSSRLGQGGPDTQYF. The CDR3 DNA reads TGTGCCAGCAGCTCCCGGCTCGGGCAGGGAGGGCCAGATACGCAGTATTTT.

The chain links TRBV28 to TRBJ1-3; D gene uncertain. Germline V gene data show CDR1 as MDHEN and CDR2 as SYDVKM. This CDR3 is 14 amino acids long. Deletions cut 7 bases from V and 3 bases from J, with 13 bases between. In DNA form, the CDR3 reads TGTGCCAGCACATCGTCGACGGGTGGAAACACCATATATTTT. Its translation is CASTSSTGGNTIYF.

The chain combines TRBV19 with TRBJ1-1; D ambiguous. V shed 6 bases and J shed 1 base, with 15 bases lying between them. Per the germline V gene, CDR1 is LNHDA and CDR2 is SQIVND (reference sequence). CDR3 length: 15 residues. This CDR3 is CASSRHQQKNTEAFF. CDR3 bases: TGTGCCAGTAGCCGGCACCAACAAAAGAACACTGAAGCTTTCTTT. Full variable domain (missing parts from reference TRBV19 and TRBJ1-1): DGGITQSPKYLFRKEGQNVTLSCEQNLNHDAMYWYRQDPGQGLRLIYYSQIVNDFQKGDIAEGYSVSREKKESFPLTVTSAQKNPTAFYLCASSRHQQKNTEAFFGQGTRLTVV.